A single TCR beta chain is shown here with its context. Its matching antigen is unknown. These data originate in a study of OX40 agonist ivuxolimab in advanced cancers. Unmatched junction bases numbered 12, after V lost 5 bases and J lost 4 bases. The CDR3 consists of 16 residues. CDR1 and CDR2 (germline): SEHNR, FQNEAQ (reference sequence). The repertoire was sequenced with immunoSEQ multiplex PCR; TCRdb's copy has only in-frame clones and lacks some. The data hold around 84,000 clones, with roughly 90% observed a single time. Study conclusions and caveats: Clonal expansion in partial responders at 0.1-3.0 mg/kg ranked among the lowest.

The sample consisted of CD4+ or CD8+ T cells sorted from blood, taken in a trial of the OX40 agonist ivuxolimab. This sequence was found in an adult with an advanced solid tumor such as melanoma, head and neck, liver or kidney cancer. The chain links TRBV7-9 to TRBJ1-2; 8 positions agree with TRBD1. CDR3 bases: TGTGCCAGCAGCCCATTGACAGGGGAGGAAATCTATGGCTACACCTTC. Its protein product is CASSPLTGEEIYGYTF.